This T cell receptor (beta chain) was sequenced during a study of T cells after yellow fever vaccination. Study information: Those fractions that held only low numbers of cells were prepared using the SMART-Seq v4 Ultra Low Input RNA kit.

The study made its TCR cDNA through 5'RACE template switching. That step introduced a universal primer site along with UMIs. TCRdb re-analysed the 5' RACE reads in MiXCR, keeping a single row per CDR3 protein. This sample has approximately 96,000 distinct CDR3 sequences, with approximately 9% found just once. CDR1 and CDR2 (germline): SGDLS, YYNGEE. The CDR3 contains 14 residues. Trimming removed 3 bases from V and 6 bases from J, with 12 bases in between. There are a few counts of this clonotype. Notes on the study in general: Post-booster repertoires again held most primary-vaccination clones (around 95% CD4, about 90% CD8). Within FACS-sorted repertoires, abundant clonotypes contaminating from the bulk population could be present.

Specimen: CD8+ T cells not binding an NS4B(214-222) dextramer, sorted from PBMCs, collected around 15 days after the first yellow fever vaccination. The source of this sequence is a young man who received the YFV17D yellow fever vaccine. The V and J genes are TRBV9 and TRBJ2-2; D gene uncertain. CDR3 sequence: CASSGKSGPGELFF. In DNA, the CDR3 is TGTGCCAGCAGCGGGAAATCAGGACCCGGGGAGCTGTTTTTT. The variable domain in full, with the rest retrieved from reference TRBV9 and TRBJ2-2, is DSGVTQTPKHLITATGQRVTLRCSPRSGDLSVYWYQQSLDQGLQFLIQYYNGEERAKGNILERFSAQQFPDLHSELNLSSLELGDSALYFCASSGKSGPGELFFGEGSRLTVL.